The T cell receptor (beta chain) described here comes from a study of cytomegalovirus exposure and HLA in healthy donors. Turning to the study itself: In an earlier analysis, some 110 million unique TCR beta sequences were found from approximately 170 million T cells. Within an early data release were about 85 million unique TCRs drawn from HLA-typed donors.

This CDR3 is 14 amino acids long. Germline V gene lookup returns CDR1 MNHEY and CDR2 SMNVEV (reference sequence). V trimming: 8 bases; J trimming: 5 bases; junction bases outside the gene matches: 10. It was with 60 Vbeta and 13 Jbeta primers that the PCR ran. TCRdb's copy holds only in-frame clones and misses some; the assay was immunoSEQ multiplex PCR. The sample data list 150,000 to 200,000 clones. All the people who gave samples were healthy bone marrow donors. This receptor was taken from an older woman in good health and CMV-seronegative. The sample was PBMCs. The chain uses TRBV27 and TRBJ2-7, with 9 bases fitting TRBD1. Here the CDR3 reads CASWRTGVDNEQYF. For the CDR3, the DNA is TGTGCCAGCTGGAGGACAGGGGTGGATAACGAGCAGTACTTC.